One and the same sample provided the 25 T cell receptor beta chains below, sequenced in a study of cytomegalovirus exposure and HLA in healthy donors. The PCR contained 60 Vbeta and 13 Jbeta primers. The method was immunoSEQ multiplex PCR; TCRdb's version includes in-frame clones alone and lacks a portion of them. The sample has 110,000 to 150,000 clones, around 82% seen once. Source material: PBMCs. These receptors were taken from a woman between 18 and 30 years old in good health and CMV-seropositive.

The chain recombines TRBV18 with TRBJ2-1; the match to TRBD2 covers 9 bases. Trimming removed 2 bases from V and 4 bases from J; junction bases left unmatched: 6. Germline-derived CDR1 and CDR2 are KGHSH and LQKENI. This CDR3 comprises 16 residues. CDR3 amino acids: CASSPKAGGPYNEQFF. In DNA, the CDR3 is TGTGCCAGCTCACCAAAAGCGGGGGGCCCGTACAATGAGCAGTTCTTC.

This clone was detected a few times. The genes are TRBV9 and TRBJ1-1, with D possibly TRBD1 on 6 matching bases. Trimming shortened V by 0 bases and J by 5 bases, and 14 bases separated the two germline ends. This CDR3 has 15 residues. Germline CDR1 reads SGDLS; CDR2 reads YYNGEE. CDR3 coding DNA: TGTGCCAGCAGCGTAGACTGGGGGCCACCGACTGAAGCTTTCTTT. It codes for CASSVDWGPPTEAFF.

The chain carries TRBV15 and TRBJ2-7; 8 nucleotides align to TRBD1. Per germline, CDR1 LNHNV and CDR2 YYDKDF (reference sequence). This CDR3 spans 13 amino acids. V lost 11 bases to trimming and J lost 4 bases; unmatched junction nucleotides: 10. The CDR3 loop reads CAWAGQGRYEQYF. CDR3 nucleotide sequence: TGTGCCTGGGCAGGACAGGGCAGGTACGAGCAGTACTTC.

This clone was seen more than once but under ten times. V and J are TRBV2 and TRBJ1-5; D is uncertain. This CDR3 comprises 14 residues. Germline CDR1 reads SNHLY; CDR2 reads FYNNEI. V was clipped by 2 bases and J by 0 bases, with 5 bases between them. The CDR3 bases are TGTGCCAGCAGTGAAACTTATAGCAATCAGCCCCAGCATTTT. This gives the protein CASSETYSNQPQHF. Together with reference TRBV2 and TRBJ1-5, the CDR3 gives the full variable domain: EPEVTQTPSHQVTQMGQEVILRCVPISNHLYFYWYRQILGQKVEFLVSFYNNEISEKSEIFDDQFSVERPDGSNFTLKIRSTKLEDSAMYFCASSETYSNQPQHFGDGTRLSIL.

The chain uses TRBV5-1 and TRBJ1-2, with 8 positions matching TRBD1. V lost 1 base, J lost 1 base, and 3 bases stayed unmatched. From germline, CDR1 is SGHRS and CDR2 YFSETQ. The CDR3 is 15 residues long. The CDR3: CASSLTTGGNYGYTF. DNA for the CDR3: TGCGCCAGCAGCTTGACCACAGGGGGTAACTATGGCTACACCTTC. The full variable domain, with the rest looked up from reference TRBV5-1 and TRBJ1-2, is KAGVTQTPRYLIKTRGQQVTLSCSPISGHRSVSWYQQTPGQGLQFLFEYFSETQRNKGNFPGRFSGRQFSNSRSEMNVSTLELGDSALYLCASSLTTGGNYGYTFGSGTRLTVV.

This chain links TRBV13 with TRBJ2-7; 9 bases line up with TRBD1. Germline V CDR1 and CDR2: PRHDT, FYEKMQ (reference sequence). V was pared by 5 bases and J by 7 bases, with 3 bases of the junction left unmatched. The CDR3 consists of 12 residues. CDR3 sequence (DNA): TGTGCCAGCAGCCAGACAGGGGGTGAGCAGTACTTC. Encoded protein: CASSQTGGEQYF.

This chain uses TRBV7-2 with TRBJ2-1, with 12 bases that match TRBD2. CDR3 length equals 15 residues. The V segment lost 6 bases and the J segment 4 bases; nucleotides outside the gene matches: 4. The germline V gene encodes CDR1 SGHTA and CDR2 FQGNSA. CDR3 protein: CASSLAGGIYNEQFF. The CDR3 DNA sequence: TGTGCCAGCAGTCTAGCGGGGGGGATTTACAATGAGCAGTTCTTC.

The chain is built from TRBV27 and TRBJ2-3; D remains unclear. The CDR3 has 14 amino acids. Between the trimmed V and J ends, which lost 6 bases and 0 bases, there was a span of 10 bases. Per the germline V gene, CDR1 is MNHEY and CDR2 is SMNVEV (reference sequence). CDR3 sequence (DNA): TGTGCCAGCAGGAACCCGAGCAGCACAGATACGCAGTATTTT. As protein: CASRNPSSTDTQYF.

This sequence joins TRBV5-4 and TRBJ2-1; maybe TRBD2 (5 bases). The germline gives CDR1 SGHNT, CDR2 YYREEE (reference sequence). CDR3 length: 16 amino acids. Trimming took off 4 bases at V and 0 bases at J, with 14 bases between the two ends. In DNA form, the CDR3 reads TGTGCCAGCAGCCCGCCGCTAGCCGGCTCCTACAATGAGCAGTTCTTC. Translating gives CASSPPLAGSYNEQFF.

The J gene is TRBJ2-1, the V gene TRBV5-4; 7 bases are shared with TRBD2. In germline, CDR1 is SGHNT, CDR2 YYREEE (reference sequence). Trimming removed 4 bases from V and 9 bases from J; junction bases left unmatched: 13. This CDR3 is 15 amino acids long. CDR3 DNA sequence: TGTGCCAGCAGCCCTTCGGGGGGACGGCAGCGTGAGCAGTTCTTC. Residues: CASSPSGGRQREQFF.

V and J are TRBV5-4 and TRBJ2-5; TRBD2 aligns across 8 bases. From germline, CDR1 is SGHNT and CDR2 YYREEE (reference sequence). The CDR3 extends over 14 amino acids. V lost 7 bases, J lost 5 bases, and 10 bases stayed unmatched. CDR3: CASRSGPGGETQYF. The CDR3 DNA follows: TGTGCCAGCCGCAGCGGACCGGGGGGGGAGACCCAGTACTTC.

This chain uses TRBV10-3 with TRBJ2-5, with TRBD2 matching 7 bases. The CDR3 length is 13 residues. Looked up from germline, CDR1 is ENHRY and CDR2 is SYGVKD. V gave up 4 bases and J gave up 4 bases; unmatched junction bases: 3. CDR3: CAISVGGGETQYF. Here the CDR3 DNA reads TGTGCCATCAGTGTTGGGGGGGGAGAGACCCAGTACTTC.

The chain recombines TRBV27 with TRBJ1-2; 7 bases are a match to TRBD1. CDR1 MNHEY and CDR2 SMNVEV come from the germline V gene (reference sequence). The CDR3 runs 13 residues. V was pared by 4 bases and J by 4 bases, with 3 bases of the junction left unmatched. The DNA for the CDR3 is TGTGCCAGCAGTTCAGGGGGTGGCTATGGCTACACCTTC. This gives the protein CASSSGGGYGYTF.

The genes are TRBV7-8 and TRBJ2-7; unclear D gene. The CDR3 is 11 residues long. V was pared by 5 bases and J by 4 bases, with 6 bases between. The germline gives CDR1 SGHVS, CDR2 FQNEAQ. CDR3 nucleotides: TGTGCCAGCAGCGTAAATTACGAGCAGTACTTC. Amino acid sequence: CASSVNYEQYF.

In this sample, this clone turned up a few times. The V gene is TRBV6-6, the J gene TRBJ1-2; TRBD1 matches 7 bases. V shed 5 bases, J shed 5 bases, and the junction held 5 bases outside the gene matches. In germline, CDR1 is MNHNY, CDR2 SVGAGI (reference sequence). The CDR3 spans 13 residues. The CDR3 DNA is TGTGCCAGCAGTCTTACAGGGGAATATGGCTACACCTTC. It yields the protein CASSLTGEYGYTF.

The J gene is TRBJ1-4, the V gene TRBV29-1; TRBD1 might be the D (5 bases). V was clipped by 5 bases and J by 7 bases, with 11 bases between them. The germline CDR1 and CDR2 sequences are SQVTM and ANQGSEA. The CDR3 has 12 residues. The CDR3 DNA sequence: TGCAGCGTTCGGGGGGAAGGTGAAAAACTGTTTTTT. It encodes CSVRGEGEKLFF.

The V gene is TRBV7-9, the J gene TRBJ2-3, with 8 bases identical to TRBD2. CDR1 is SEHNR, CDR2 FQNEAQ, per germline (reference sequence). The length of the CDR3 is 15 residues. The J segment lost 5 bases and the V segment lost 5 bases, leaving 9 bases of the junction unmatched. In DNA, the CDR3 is TGTGCCAGCAGCCCCGGGGGGGGCCCGGGAGATACGCAGTATTTT. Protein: CASSPGGGPGDTQYF.

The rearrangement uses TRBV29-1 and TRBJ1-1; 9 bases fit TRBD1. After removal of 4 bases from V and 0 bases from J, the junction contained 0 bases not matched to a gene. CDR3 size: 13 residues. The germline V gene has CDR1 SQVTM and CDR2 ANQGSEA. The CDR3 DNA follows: TGCAGCGTTGGACAGGGGGTGAACACTGAAGCTTTCTTT. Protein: CSVGQGVNTEAFF.

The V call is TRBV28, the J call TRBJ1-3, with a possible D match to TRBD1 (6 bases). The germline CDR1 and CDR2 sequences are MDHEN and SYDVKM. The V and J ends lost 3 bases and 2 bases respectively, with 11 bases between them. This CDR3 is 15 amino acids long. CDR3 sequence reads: CASSLAGTTGNTIYF. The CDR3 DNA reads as TGTGCCAGCAGTTTGGCCGGGACAACTGGAAACACCATATATTTT.

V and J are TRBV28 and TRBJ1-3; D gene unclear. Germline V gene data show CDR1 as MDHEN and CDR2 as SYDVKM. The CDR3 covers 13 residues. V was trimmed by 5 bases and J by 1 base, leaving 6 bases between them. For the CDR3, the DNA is TGTGCCAGCAGTCCGAGATCTGGAAACACCATATATTTT. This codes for CASSPRSGNTIYF.

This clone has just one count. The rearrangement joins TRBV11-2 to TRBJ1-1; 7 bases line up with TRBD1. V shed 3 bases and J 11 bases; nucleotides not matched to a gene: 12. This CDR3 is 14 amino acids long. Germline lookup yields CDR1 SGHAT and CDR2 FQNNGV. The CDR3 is CASSFDPGGLWAFF. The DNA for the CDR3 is TGTGCCAGCAGCTTTGATCCAGGGGGTCTATGGGCTTTCTTT.

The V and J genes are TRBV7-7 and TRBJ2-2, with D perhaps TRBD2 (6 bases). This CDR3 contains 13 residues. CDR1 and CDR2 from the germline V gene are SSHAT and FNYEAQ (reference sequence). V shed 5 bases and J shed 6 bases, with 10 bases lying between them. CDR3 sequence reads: CASSGGSSGELFF. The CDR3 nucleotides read TGTGCCAGCAGCGGAGGGAGTTCCGGGGAGCTGTTTTTT.

CDR3: CASSQGADSYEQYF. Here the CDR3 DNA reads TGCGCCAGCAGCCAAGGCGCGGACAGCTACGAGCAGTACTTC. This rearrangement joins TRBV5-1 to TRBJ2-7; TRBD1 might be the D (6 bases). The V end was cut by 4 bases, the J end by 3 bases, with 14 bases between. From germline, CDR1 is SGHRS and CDR2 YFSETQ. This CDR3 has 14 residues.

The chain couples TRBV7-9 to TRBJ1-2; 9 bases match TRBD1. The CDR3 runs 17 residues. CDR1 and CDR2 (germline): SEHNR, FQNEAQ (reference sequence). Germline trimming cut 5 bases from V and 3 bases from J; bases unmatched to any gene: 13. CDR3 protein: CASSRPGTGRGDYGYTF. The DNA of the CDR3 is TGTGCCAGCAGCCGTCCCGGGACAGGGCGGGGAGACTATGGCTACACCTTC.

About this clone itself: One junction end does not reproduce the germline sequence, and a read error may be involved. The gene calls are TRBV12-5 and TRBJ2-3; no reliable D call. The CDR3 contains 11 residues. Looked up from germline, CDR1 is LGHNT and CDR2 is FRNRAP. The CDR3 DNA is TGTGCTAGTGGCCGCACAGATATGCAGTATTTT. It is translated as CASGRTDMQYF.